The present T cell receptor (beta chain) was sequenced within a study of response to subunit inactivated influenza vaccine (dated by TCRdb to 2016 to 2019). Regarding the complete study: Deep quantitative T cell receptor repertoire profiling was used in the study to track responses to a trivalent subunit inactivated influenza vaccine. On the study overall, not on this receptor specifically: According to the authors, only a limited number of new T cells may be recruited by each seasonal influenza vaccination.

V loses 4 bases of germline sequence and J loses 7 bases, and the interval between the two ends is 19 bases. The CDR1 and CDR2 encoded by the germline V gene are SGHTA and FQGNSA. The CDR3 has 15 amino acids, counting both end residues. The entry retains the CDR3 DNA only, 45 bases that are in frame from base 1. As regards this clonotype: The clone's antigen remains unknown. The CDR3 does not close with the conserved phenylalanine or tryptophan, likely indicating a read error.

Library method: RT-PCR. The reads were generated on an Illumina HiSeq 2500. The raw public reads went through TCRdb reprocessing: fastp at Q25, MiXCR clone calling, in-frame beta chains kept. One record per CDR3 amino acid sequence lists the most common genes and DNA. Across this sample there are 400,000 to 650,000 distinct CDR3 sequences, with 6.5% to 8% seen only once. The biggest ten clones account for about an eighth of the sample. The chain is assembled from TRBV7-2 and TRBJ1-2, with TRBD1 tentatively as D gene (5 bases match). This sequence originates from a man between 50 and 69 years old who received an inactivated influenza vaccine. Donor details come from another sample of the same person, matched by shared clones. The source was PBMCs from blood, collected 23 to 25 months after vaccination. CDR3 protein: CASSYHDGGSGGYTL. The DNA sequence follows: TGTGCCAGCAGCTACCATGATGGGGGGAGTGGTGGCTACACCTTA.